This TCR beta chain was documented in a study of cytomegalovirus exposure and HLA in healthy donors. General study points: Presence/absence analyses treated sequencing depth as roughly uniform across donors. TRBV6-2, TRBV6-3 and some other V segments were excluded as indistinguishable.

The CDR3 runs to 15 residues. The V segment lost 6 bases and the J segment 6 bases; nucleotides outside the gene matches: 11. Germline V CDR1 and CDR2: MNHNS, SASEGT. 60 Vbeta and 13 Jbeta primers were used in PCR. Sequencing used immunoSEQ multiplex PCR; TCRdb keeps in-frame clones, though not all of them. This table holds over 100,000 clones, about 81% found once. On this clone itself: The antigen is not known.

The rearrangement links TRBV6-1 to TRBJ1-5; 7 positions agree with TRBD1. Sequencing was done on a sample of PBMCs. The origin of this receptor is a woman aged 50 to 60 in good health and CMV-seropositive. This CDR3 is CASSSGQRTGQPQHF. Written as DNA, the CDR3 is TGTGCCAGCAGCTCGGGACAGAGGACAGGTCAGCCCCAGCATTTT.